A selection of T cell receptor beta chains follows, all from one sample in a study of T cell responses to AZD1222 COVID-19 vaccine. Clones were sequenced by immunoSEQ multiplex PCR, and TCRdb holds only the in-frame ones, with some missing. The sample includes about 120,000 clones, roughly 86% of them seen just once. The starting material was peripheral blood, obtained 28 days after the second AZD1222 dose. The receptors come from an adult who received the AZD1222 COVID-19 vaccine. CDR3s include the opening cysteine and the closing phenylalanine or tryptophan. D genes are given only for firm matches. Size is stated for part of the rows, as once, few or many counts, or as a class when the clone is expanded.

>TRBJ1-3|-|TRBV11-3|-
TGTGCCAGCAGCTTAGGGCAGACTGGAAACACCATATATTTT
CASSLGQTGNTIYF
>TRBJ1-1|-|TRBV7-9|-
TGTGCCAGCAGCTCCTTAGAACTTACCAAGACTGAAGCTTTCTTT
CASSSLELTKTEAFF
>TRBJ1-1|-|TRBV6-2/TRBV6-3|-
TGCGCCAGCAGTTTCGGCCGGAACACTGAAGCTTTCTTT
CASSFGRNTEAFF
>TRBJ1-1|-|TRBV4-3|-
TGCGCCAGCAGCCAAGATGCGGCCACTGAAGCTTTCTTT
CASSQDAATEAFF
>TRBJ2-3|-|TRBV7-6|-
TGTGCCAGCAGCTTTGGGGCGGGGAACACAGATACGCAGTATTTT
CASSFGAGNTDTQYF
>TRBJ2-2|-|TRBV5-1|TRBD2
TGCGCCAGCAGCTTGGTAGTGCTAGCGGGGCATCTCATCGGGGAGCTGTTTTTT
CASSLVVLAGHLIGELFF
>TRBJ2-2|-|TRBV5-1|TRBD2
TGCGCCAGCAGCGTCAGCGGGGACGGCACCGGGGAGCTGTTTTTT
CASSVSGDGTGELFF
>TRBJ2-7|-|TRBV4-2|TRBD1
TGTGCCAGCAGCCAGTACAGGGACAGCCCCTACGAGCAGTACTTC
CASSQYRDSPYEQYF
>TRBJ2-7|-|TRBV28|TRBD1
TGTGCCAGCAGCCAGGGACAGAACTACGAGCAGTACTTC
CASSQGQNYEQYF
>TRBJ1-2|-|TRBV6-4|TRBD1
TGTGCCAGCAGTGCCGCCACAGGGGGAACCCCACCTTCACACTTC
CASSAATGGTPPSHF
>TRBJ1-2|-|TRBV19|TRBD1
TGTGCCTCGACGGGACAGCCAACCGGTGGGGGCTACACCTTC
CASTGQPTGGGYTF
>TRBJ2-1|-|TRBV2|-
TGTGCCAGCAGTGATTTGAGTCACGAGGATGAGCAGTTCTTC
CASSDLSHEDEQFF
>TRBJ1-2|once|TRBV28|-
TGTGCCAGCAGTTCCCACTTGGCTGGCTACACCTTC
CASSSHLAGYTF
>TRBJ1-3|-|TRBV30|-
TGTGCCTGGAGTCCCCCGGGCAGGGCGTTTGGAAACACCATATATTTT
CAWSPPGRAFGNTIYF
>TRBJ1-1|-|TRBV30|-
TGTGCCTGGAAACCGGGACACAACACTGAAGCTTTCTTT
CAWKPGHNTEAFF
>TRBJ1-4|-|TRBV9|-
TGTGCCAGCAGCGTAGCGGGGGGACGGCTCGAAAAACTGTTTTTT
CASSVAGGRLEKLFF
>TRBJ1-1|-|TRBV3-1/TRBV3-2|-
TGTGCCAGCAGCCAAGGGGGAGGCCCTGGTGCTTTCTTT
CASSQGGGPGAFF
>TRBJ2-5|-|TRBV11-2|-
TGTGCCAGCAGCTCGCCCCGTTCGGGGTTGCGAGAGACCCAGTACTTC
CASSSPRSGLRETQYF
>TRBJ2-4|-|TRBV23-1|-
TGCGCCAGCAAGGTTCCTTCGGGGCTAGCCAAAAACATTCAGTACTTC
CASKVPSGLAKNIQYF
>TRBJ1-5|-|TRBV7-2|-
TGTGCCAGCAGCCGTGCAGGACGAGGCCAGCCCCAGCATTTT
CASSRAGRGQPQHF
>TRBJ1-2|once|TRBV12-3/TRBV12-4|TRBD1
TGTGCCAGCAGAAGACAGGGGACCTATGGCTACACCTTC
CASRRQGTYGYTF
>TRBJ2-1|once|TRBV19|TRBD2
TGTGCCAGTAGTCCCCAGGGACTAGCGGGCGTAGAGCAGTTCTTC
CASSPQGLAGVEQFF
>TRBJ1-1|-|TRBV15|-
TGTGCCACCAGCTTCTACCCCAGGGTGAACACTGAAGCTTTCTTT
CATSFYPRVNTEAFF
>TRBJ2-7|-|TRBV10-3|TRBD1
TGTGCCATCAGTGAAACCCCCCCGACAGGGGACGGCAAGCAGTACTTC
CAISETPPTGDGKQYF
>TRBJ1-2|-|TRBV29-1|-
TGCAGCGTTGATTCGGTGAACTATGGCTACACCTTC
CSVDSVNYGYTF
>TRBJ2-1|-|TRBV7-9|TRBD2
TGTGCCAGCAGCTCCCCTAGCGGGGGTTACAATGAGCAGTTCTTC
CASSSPSGGYNEQFF
>TRBJ1-1|few|TRBV7-2|-
TGTGCCAGCAGCTTAGAGGGGGGTTCAGGGGTTACTGAAGCTTTCTTT
CASSLEGGSGVTEAFF
>TRBJ1-6|-|TRBV30|-
TGTGCCTGGAGTGTAACTGGGTCACCCCTCCACTTT
CAWSVTGSPLHF
>TRBJ1-1|once|TRBV5-3|-
TGTGCCAGAACCCCGGGGGTCTCGACTGAAGCTTTCTTT
CARTPGVSTEAFF
>TRBJ1-3|-|TRBV6-5|-
TGTGCCAGCAGCCGAGACGGAAACACCATATATTTT
CASSRDGNTIYF
>TRBJ1-1|-|TRBV5-1|-
TGCGCCAGCAGCCTCCTCGGGGGGCCGGTTGAAGCTTTCTTT
CASSLLGGPVEAFF
>TRBJ2-3|once|TRBV7-2|-
TGTGCCAGCAGCTTTTACGGCGGTCTCACAGATACGCAGTATTTT
CASSFYGGLTDTQYF
>TRBJ2-2|-|TRBV18|-
TGTGCCAGCCGGGCCCCACTAAAACACACCGGGGAGCTGTTTTTT
CASRAPLKHTGELFF
>TRBJ2-7|once|TRBV4-1|-
TGCGCCAGCAGCCAAGGGGCGGGCAGCTCCTACGAGCAGTACTTC
CASSQGAGSSYEQYF
>TRBJ2-7|-|TRBV7-2|-
TGTGCCAGCAGCTTAGGGGGAGGCGGGTTCCGTGAGCAGTACTTC
CASSLGGGGFREQYF